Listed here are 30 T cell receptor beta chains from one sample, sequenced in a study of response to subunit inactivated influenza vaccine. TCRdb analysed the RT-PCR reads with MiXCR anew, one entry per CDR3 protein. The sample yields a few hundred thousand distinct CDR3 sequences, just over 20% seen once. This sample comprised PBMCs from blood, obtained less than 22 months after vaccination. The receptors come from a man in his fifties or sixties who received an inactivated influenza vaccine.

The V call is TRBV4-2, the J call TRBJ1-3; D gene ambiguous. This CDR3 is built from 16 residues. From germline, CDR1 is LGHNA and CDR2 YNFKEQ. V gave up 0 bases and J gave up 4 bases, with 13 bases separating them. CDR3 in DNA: TGTGCCAGCAGCCAAGATTCCGCTTTTTCAGGAAACACCATATATTTT. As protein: CASSQDSAFSGNTIYF.

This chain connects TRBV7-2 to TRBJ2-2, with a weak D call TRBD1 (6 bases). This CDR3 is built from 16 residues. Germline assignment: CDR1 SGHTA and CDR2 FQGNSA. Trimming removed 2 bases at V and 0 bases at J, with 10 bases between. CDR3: CASSLPGQTNTGELFF. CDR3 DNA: TGTGCCAGCAGCTTACCAGGACAGACGAACACCGGGGAGCTGTTTTTT.

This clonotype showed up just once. CDR3 bases: TGCGCCAGCAGTATACTACCCGGCAACAATGAGCAGTTCTTC. As protein: CASSILPGNNEQFF. The gene calls are TRBV10-2 and TRBJ2-1; D is unclear. This CDR3 spans 14 amino acids. Germline CDR1 is WSHSY and CDR2 is SAAADI. Trimming removed 5 bases from V and 5 bases from J, with 13 bases in between.

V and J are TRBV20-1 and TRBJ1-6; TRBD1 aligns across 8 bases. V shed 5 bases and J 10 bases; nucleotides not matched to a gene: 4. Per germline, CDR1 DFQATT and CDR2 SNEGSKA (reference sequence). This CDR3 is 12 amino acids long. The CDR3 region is CSAAGTGSPLHF. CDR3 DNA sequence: TGCAGTGCTGCCGGGACAGGATCACCCCTCCACTTT.

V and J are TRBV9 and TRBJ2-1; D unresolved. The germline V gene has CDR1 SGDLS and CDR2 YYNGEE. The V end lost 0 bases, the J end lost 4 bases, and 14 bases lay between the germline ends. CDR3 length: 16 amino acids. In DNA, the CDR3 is TGTGCCAGCAGCGTAGGTCCTTCCAGTCTTTACAATGAGCAGTTCTTC. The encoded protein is CASSVGPSSLYNEQFF.

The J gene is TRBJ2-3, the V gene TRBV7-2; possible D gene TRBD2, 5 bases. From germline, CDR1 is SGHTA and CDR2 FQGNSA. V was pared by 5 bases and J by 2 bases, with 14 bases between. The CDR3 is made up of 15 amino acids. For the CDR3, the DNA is TGTGCCAGCAGCGTCGACTACTACCCCACAGATACGCAGTATTTT. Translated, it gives CASSVDYYPTDTQYF.

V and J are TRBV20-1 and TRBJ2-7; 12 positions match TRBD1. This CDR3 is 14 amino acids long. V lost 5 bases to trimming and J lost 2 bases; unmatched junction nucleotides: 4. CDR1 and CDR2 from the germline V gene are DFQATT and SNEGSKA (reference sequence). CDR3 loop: CSARDRGRPYEQYF. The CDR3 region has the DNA TGCAGTGCTCGGGACAGGGGGCGACCCTACGAGCAGTACTTC.

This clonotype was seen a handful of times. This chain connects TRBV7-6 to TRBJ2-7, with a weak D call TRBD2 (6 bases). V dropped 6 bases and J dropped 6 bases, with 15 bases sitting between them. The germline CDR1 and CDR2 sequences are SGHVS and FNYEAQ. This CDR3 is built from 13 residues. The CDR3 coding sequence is TGTGCCAGCAGTACCGTCGACGGGGGCGAGCAGTACTTC. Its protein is CASSTVDGGEQYF.

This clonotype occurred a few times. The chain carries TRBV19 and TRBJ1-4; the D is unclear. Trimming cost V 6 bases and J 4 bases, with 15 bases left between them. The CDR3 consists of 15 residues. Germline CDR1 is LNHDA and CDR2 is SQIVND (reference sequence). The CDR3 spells CASRPLGSRNEKLFF. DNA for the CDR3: TGTGCCAGTAGACCCCTTGGCAGTCGTAATGAAAAACTGTTTTTT.

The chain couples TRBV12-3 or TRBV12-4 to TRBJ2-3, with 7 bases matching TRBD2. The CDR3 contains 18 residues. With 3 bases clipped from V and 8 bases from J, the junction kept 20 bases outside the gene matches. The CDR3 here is CASSFSPSGNRAFFTQYF. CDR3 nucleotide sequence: TGTGCCAGCAGTTTCTCTCCTAGCGGAAATAGGGCCTTTTTTACGCAGTATTTT.

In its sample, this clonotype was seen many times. The CDR3 DNA sequence: TGTGCCAGCAGTTTAGGGGTCTTAAGCAATCAGCCCCAGCATTTT. This codes for CASSLGVLSNQPQHF. This chain connects TRBV12-3 or TRBV12-4 to TRBJ1-5; D gene uncertain. This CDR3 contains 15 residues. Deletions cut 1 base from V and 1 base from J, with 8 bases between.

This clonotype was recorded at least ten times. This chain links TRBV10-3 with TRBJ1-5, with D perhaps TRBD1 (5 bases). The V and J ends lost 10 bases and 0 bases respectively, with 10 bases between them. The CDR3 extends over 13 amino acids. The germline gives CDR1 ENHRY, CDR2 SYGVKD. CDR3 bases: TGTGCCACAGGACAAGATAGCAATCAGCCCCAGCATTTT. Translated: CATGQDSNQPQHF.

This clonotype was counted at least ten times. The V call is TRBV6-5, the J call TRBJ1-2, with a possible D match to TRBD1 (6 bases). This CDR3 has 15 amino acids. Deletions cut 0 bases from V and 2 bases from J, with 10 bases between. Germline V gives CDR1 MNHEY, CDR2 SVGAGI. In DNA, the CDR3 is TGTGCCAGCAGTTACTCAACAGGGCGAAACTATGGCTACACCTTC. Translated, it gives CASSYSTGRNYGYTF.

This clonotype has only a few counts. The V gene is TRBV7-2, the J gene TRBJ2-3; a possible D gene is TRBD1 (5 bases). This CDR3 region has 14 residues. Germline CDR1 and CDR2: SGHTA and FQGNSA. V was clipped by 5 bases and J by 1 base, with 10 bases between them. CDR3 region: CASSPGWGTDTQYF. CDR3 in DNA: TGTGCCAGCAGCCCAGGGTGGGGCACAGATACGCAGTATTTT.

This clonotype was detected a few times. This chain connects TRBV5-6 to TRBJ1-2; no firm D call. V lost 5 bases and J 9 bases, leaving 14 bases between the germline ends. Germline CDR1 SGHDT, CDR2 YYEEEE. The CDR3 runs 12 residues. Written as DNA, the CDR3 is TGTGCCAGCAGTCGTACAGATTATTGCTACACCTTC. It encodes CASSRTDYCYTF. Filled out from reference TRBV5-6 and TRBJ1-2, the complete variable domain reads DAGVTQSPTHLIKTRGQQVTLRCSPKSGHDTVSWYQQALGQGPQFIFQYYEEEERQRGNFPDRFSGHQFPNYSSELNVNALLLGDSALYLCASSRTDYCYTFGSGTRLTVV.

The CDR3: CASSSEGTRTTQYF. The CDR3 DNA reads TGCGCCAGCAGCTCCGAGGGTACCAGAACGACCCAGTACTTC. V and J are TRBV5-1 and TRBJ2-5; tentatively, D is TRBD2 (5 bases). This CDR3 is 14 amino acids long. The V gene lost 3 bases and the J gene lost 7 bases, with 16 bases spanning the gap. The germline V gene has CDR1 SGHRS and CDR2 YFSETQ.

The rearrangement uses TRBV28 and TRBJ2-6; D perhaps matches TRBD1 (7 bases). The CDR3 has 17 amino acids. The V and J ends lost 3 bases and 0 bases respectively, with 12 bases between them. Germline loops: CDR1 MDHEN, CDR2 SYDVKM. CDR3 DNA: TGTGCCAGCAGTTTGGCGGGACAGTCCTCTGGGGCCAACGTCCTGACTTTC. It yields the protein CASSLAGQSSGANVLTF.

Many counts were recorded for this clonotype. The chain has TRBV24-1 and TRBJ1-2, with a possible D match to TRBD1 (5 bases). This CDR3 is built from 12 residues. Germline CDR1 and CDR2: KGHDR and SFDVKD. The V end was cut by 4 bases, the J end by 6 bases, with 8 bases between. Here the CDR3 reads CATSERDHGYTF. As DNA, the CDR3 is TGTGCCACCAGTGAGCGGGACCATGGCTACACCTTC.

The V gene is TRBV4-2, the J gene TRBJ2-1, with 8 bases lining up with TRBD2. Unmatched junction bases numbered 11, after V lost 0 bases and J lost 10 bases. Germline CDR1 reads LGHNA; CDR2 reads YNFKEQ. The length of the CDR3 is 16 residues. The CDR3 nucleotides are TGTGCCAGCAGCCAAGATCAGGCCGGGGGGGGGGTGGAGCAGTTCTTC. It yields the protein CASSQDQAGGGVEQFF.

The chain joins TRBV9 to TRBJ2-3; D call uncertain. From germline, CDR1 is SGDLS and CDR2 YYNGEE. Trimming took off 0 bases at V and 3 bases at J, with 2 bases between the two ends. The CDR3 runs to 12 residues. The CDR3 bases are TGTGCCAGCAGCGTAGCTACAGATACGCAGTATTTT. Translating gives CASSVATDTQYF.

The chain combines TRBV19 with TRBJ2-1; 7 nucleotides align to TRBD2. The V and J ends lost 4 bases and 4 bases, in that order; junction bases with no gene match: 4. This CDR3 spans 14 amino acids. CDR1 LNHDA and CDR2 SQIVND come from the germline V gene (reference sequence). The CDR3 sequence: CASSKGGGYNEQFF. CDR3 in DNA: TGTGCCAGTAGTAAGGGCGGGGGATACAATGAGCAGTTCTTC.

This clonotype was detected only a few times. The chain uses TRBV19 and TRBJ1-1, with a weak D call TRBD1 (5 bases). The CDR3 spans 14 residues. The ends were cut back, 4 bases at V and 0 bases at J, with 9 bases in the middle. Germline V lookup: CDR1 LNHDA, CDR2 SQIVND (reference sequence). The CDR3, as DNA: TGTGCCAGTAGTAAAACAGGCATGAACACTGAAGCTTTCTTT. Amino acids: CASSKTGMNTEAFF. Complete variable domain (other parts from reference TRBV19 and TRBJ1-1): DGGITQSPKYLFRKEGQNVTLSCEQNLNHDAMYWYRQDPGQGLRLIYYSQIVNDFQKGDIAEGYSVSREKKESFPLTVTSAQKNPTAFYLCASSKTGMNTEAFFGQGTRLTVV.

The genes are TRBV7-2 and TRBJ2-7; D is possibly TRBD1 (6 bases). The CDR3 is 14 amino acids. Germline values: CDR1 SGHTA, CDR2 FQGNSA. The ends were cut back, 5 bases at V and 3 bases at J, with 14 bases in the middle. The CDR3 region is CASSPTGFSYEQYF. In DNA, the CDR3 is TGTGCCAGCAGCCCCACAGGGTTTAGCTACGAGCAGTACTTC.

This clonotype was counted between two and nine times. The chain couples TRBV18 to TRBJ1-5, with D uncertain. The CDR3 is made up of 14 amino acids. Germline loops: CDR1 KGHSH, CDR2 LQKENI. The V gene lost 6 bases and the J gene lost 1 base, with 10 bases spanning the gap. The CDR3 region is CASSGSRSNQPQHF. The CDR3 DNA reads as TGTGCCAGCTCGGGGTCGCGGAGCAATCAGCCCCAGCATTTT.

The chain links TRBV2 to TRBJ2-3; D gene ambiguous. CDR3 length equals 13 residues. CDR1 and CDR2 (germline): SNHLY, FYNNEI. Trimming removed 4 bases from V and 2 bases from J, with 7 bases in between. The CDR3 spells CASSGYVTDTQYF. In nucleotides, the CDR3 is TGTGCCAGCAGTGGTTACGTCACAGATACGCAGTATTTT. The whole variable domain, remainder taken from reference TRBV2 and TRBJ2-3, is EPEVTQTPSHQVTQMGQEVILRCVPISNHLYFYWYRQILGQKVEFLVSFYNNEISEKSEIFDDQFSVERPDGSNFTLKIRSTKLEDSAMYFCASSGYVTDTQYFGPGTRLTVL.

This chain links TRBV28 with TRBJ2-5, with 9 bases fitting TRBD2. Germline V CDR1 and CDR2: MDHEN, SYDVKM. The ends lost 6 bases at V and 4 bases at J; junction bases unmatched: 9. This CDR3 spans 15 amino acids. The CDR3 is CASSPGLAGRETQYF. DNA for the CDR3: TGTGCCAGCAGCCCCGGGCTAGCGGGGAGAGAGACCCAGTACTTC.

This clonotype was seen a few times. The CDR3 sequence: CASSWGLAGTYNEQFF. CDR3 sequence (DNA): TGTGCCAGCAGCTGGGGGCTAGCGGGAACCTACAATGAGCAGTTCTTC. The chain combines TRBV7-9 with TRBJ2-1; the match to TRBD2 covers 9 bases. Germline CDR1 reads SEHNR; CDR2 reads FQNEAQ (reference sequence). The CDR3 has 16 residues. V shed 4 bases, J shed 2 bases, and the junction held 6 bases outside the gene matches.

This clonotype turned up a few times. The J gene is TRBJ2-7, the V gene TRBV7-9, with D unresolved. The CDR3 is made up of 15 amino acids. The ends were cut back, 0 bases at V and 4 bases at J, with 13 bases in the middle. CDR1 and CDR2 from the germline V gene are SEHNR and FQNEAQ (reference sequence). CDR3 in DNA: TGTGCCAGCAGCTTAGCGCACGGCAGCTCGTACGAGCAGTACTTC. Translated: CASSLAHGSSYEQYF.

The CDR3 DNA reads TGCAGCGTGGGACAGGGCGGCACAGATACGCAGTATTTT. It yields the protein CSVGQGGTDTQYF. The chain is built from TRBV29-1 and TRBJ2-3; 9 bases are shared with TRBD1. Germline values: CDR1 SQVTM, CDR2 ANQGSEA. This CDR3 spans 13 amino acids. J was trimmed by 1 base and V by 6 bases; bases with no gene match: 2.

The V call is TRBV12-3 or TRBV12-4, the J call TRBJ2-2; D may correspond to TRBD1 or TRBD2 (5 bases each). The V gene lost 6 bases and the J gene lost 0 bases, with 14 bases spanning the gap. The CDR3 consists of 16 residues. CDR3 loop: CASSTGTWANTGELFF. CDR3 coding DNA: TGTGCCAGCAGCACCGGGACCTGGGCGAACACCGGGGAGCTGTTTTTT.